This T cell receptor (beta chain) was found in a study of blood T cells in healthy people across ages (dated by TCRdb to 2015 to 2017). Describing the broader study: In model experiments, roughly one uniquely barcoded TCR beta cDNA molecule per two T cells was captured by template switching. Age-related changes in TCR beta repertoire diversity were measured in the study by deep sequencing normalized with unique cDNA molecular identifiers. The study analyzed two additional independent replicas of 1 million unique cDNA reads from the same blood draw for two donors, one aged 18 to 30 and one aged 80 or older. To avoid experimental bias, donors of different ages were spread randomly across the sequencing lanes. The donors were split into four age groups: young (average 16 years), middle-aged (39), aged (about 62) and long-lived (under 85). Overall study outcomes, separate from this receptor: Observed TCR beta diversity per million T cells fell roughly linearly with age, and a significant reduction was already apparent by age roughly 41. Compared with the aged group, the long-lived group had more naive CD4+ T cells, fewer expanded clones and increased TCR diversity, a pattern suggesting age selection. Because donor CMV infection status was unknown, age-related changes in expanded clonotypes were potentially confounded. The percentage of naive T cells measured by flow cytometry correlated strongly with observed TCR beta diversity. Estimates of total diversity based on one million sequenced T cells were regarded as lower bounds and as underestimates. Because profiling used bulk unsorted PBMCs, naive and antigen-experienced compartments could not be compared conclusively.

Details on this clonotype: The clone's antigen remains unknown. No much larger clone exists at a distance of one base, and base qualities are not known.

Receptors were amplified or captured by 5' RACE. The listed sequencing device is Illumina HiSeq 2500. A second PCR of about 7 to 12 cycles was run with a J-beta primer mix and a sample-barcoded 5' primer. A unique molecular identifier was introduced onto each TCR beta cDNA molecule by a template-switch 5' adaptor carrying 12 random nucleotides. Each sample yielded at least 2.5 million CDR3-containing paired-end reads. The Mint cDNA synthesis kit, primed by a TRBC-specific oligonucleotide, was used to synthesize first-strand cDNA from all RNA. All cDNA was treated with uracil-DNA glycosylase and then went through a first 18-cycle PCR with the universal primers M1SS and BC2_uni_R. The authors' pipeline ran thus. For normalization, 1 million high-quality reads, each with a distinct molecular identifier, were randomly selected from each sample. Reads sharing molecular identifiers were discarded rather than binned into consensus sequences. MiTCR, set to a Q25 quality threshold and the strictest error-elimination algorithm, was used for CDR3 identification, clonotype clustering and error correction. A nonparametric unseen species model with Euler transformation was used to estimate lower-bound total TCR beta diversity. The public reads were run again by TCRdb, first through fastp at Q25 and then through MiXCR, and only productive beta chains were kept. Rows merge per CDR3 protein into single entries with the most common DNA and genes. The authors' filters were not applied to this entry. Within this sample are 540,000 or so distinct CDR3 sequences, with 40% to 55% of them counted one time only. About 22% of the sample rests with the top ten.

The junction shows trimming of 8 bases on V and 6 bases on J, and the gene matches do not reach 14 bases of it. Via the germline V gene, CDR1 is MGHRA and CDR2 YSYEKL. Taken from cysteine to phenylalanine, the CDR3 has 16 residues. The CDR3 DNA has 48 bases and is translated from base 1. Donors were 35 to 40 systemically healthy Caucasian individuals from Russia aged 6 to 90 years. Each donor gave ten milliliters of peripheral blood, collected into EDTA-treated Vacutainer tubes. Ficoll-Paque density-gradient centrifugation was used to isolate PBMCs, with at least 6.5 million obtained per sample. Total RNA was extracted from PBMCs with Trizol reagent, with at least 6 micrograms obtained per sample. Naive CD45RAhigh/CD27high T cell percentages were measured by flow cytometry on a PBMC aliquot from every donor.

The chain couples TRBV4-1 to TRBJ2-3; TRBD2 agrees with 10 junctional bases. The specimen sequenced was blood. The sequence was collected from a man aged 80 or over in good health. The sequenced DNA: TGCGCCAGCCGCCCTTCTTCAGCGGGGGGGCCTGATACGCAGTATTTT. Its protein is CASRPSSAGGPDTQYF.